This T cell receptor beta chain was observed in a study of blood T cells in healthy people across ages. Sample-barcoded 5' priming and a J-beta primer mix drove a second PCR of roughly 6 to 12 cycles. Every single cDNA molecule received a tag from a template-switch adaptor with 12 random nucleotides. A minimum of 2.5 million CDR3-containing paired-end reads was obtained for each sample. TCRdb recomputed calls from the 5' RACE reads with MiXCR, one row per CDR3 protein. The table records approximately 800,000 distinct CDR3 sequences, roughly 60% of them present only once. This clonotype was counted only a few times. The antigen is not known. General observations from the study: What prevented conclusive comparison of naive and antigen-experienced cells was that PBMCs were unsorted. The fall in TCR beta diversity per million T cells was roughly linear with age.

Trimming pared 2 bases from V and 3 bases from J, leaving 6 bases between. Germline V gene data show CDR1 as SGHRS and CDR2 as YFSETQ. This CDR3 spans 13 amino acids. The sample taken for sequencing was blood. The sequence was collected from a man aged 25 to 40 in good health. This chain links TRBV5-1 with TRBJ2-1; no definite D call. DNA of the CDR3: TGCGCCAGCAGCTTCAGTGACTACAATGAGCAGTTCTTC. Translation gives CASSFSDYNEQFF.